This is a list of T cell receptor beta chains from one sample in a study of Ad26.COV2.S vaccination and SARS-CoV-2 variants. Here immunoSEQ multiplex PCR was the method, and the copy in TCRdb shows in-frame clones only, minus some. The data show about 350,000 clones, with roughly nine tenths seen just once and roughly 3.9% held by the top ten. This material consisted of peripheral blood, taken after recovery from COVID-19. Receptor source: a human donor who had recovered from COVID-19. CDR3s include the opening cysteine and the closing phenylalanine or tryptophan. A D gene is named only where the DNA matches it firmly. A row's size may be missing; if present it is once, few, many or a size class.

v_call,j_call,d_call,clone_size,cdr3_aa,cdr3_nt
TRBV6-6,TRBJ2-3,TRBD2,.,CATAGGTDTQYF,TGTGCCACCGCGGGGGGCACAGATACGCAGTATTTT
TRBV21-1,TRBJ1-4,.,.,CASSKDPPTNEKLFF,TGTGCCAGCAGCAAGGACCCCCCAACTAATGAAAAACTGTTTTTT
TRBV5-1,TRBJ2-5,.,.,CASSPSPGAGETQYF,TGCGCCAGCAGCCCATCCCCGGGGGCAGGAGAGACCCAGTACTTC
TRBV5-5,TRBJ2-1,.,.,CASSLEPVDTYNEQFF,TGTGCCAGCAGCTTGGAACCCGTGGATACCTACAATGAGCAGTTCTTC
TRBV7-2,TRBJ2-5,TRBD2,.,CASSLGPLAGGQETQYF,TGTGCCAGCAGCTTAGGCCCACTAGCGGGGGGGCAGGAGACCCAGTACTTC
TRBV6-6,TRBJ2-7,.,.,CASSSSRGAEQYF,TGTGCCAGCAGCTCCTCCCGGGGTGCCGAGCAGTACTTC
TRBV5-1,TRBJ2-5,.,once,CASSSRAGQETQYF,TGCGCCAGCAGCTCTCGAGCGGGTCAAGAGACCCAGTACTTC
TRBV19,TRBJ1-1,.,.,CASSIGQGFRTEAFF,TGTGCCAGTAGTATAGGGCAGGGGTTCAGGACTGAAGCTTTCTTT
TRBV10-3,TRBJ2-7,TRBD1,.,CAISVTRDRGVYEQYF,TGTGCCATCAGTGTGACCCGGGACAGGGGGGTCTACGAGCAGTACTTC
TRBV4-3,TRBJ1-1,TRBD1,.,CASSPSVDRVTEAFF,TGCGCCAGCAGCCCCAGCGTGGACAGGGTCACTGAAGCTTTCTTT
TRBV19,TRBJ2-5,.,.,CASAVPGLETQYF,TGTGCCAGTGCCGTACCGGGACTAGAGACCCAGTACTTC
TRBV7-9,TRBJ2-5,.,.,CASSSRTARKETQYF,TGTGCCAGCAGCTCGAGGACAGCTAGGAAAGAGACCCAGTACTTC
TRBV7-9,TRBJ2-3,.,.,CASAPGREGSTDTQYF,TGTGCCAGCGCCCCTGGGCGCGAGGGGAGCACAGATACGCAGTATTTT
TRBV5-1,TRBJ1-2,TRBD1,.,CASSSGTGVYGYTF,TGCGCCAGCAGCTCAGGGACAGGGGTGTATGGCTACACCTTC
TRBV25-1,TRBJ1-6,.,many,CASSEFRTGINSPLHF,TGTGCCAGCAGTGAATTTCGGACGGGGATTAATTCACCCCTCCACTTT
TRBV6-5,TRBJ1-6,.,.,CASSSWDSPHSPLHF,TGTGCCAGCAGTTCTTGGGATTCACCCCATTCACCCCTCCACTTT
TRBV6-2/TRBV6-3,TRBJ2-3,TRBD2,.,CASSYVRGDPITDTQYF,TGTGCCAGCAGTTACGTTCGGGGGGACCCGATCACAGATACGCAGTATTTT
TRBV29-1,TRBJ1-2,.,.,CSVVSDNYGYTF,TGCAGCGTTGTCAGCGACAACTATGGCTACACCTTC
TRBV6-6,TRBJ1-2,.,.,CASRGRQGDLEGYTF,TGTGCCAGCAGGGGCCGGCAGGGTGATCTGGAGGGCTACACCTTC
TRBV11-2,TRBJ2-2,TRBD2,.,CASSLVRLAGGLNTGELFF,TGTGCCAGCAGCTTAGTACGGCTAGCGGGGGGTCTGAACACCGGGGAGCTGTTTTTT